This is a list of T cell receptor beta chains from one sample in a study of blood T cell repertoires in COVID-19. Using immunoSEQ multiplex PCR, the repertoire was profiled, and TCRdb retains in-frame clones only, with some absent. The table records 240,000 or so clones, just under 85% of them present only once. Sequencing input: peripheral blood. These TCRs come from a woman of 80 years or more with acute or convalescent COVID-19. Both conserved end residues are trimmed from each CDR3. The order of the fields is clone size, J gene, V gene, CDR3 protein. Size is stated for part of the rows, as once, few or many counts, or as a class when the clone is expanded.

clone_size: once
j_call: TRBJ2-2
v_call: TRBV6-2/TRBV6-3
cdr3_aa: ASSYSARDTNTGELF

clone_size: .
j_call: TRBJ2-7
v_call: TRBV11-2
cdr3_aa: ASSFHSYEQY

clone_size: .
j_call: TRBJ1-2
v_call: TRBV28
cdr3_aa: ASRWTGGYYGYT

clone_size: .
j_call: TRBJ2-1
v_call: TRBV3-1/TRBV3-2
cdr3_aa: ASSHGHSYNEQF

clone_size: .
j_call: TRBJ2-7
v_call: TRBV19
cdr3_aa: ASSIEQQPYEQY

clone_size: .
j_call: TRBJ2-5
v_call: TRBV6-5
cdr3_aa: ATESRDSPQETQY

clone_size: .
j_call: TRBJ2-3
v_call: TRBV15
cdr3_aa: ATSRDLVLADTQY

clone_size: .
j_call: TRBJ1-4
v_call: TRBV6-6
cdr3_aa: ASSYSGQGTNEKLF

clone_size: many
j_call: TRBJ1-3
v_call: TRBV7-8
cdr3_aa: ASIRGSSGNTIY

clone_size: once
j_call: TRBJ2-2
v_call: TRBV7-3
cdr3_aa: ASSLRLTGLAGPGELF

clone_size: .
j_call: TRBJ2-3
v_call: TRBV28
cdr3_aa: ASSSSGGRRTDTQY

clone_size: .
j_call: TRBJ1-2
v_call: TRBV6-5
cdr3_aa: ASSPNGYGYT

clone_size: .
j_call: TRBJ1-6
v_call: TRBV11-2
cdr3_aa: ASSLGTGGNSPLH

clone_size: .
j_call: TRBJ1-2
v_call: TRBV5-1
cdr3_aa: ASTNGQGAKYGYT

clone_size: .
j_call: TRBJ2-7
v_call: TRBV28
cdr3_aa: ASSSPGLLTYEQY

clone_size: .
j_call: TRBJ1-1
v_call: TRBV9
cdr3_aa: ASSVRPGTGGNTEAF

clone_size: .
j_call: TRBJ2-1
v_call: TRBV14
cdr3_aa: ASSQGDWLGEQF

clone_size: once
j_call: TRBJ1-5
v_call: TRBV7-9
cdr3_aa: ASSLGDRGGQPQH

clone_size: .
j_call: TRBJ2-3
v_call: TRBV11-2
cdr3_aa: ASSPRQGPTDTQY

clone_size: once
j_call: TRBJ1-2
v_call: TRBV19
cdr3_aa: ASSIVSGNDYGYT

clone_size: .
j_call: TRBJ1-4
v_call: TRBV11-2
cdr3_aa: ASSLEASTNEKLF

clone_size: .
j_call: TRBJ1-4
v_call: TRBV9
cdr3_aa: ASSVTGTNEKLF

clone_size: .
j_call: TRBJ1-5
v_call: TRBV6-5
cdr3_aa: ASSTGSNQPQH

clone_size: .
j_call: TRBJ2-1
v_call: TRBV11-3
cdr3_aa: ASSFSGTLSYNEQF

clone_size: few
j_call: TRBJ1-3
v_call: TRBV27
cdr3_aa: ASRGQPGNTIY

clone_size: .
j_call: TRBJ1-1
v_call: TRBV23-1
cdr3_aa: ASSQSSRGQGARVEAF

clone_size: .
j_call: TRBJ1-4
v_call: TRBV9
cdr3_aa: ASSGTGGYNEKLF

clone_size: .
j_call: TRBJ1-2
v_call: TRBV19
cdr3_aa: ASSVNGQSDYGYT

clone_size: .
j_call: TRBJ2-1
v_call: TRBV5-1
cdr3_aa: ASSPASGGAIEQF

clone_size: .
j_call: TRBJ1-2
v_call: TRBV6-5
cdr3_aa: ASDRAPFSYGYT